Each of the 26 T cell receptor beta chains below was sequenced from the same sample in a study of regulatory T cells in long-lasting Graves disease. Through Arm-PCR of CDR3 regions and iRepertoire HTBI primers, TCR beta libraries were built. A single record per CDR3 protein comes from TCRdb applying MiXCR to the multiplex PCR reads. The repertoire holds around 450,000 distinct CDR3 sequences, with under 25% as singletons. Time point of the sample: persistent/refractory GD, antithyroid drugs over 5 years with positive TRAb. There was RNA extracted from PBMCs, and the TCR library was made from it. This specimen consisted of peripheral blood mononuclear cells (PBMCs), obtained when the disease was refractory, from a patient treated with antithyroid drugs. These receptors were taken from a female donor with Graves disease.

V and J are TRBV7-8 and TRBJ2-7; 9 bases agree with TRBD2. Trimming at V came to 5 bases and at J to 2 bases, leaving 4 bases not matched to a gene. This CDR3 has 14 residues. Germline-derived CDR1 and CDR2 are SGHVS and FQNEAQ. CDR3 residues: CASSPREGTYEQYF. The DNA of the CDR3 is TGTGCCAGCAGCCCGCGGGAGGGAACCTACGAGCAGTACTTC.

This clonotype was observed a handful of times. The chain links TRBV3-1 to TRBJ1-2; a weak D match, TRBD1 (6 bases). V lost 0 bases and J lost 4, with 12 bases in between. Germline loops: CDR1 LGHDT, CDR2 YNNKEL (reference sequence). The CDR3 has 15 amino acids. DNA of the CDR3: TGTGCCAGCAGCCAAGAGGGGGGGCCCACCTATGGCTACACCTTC. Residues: CASSQEGGPTYGYTF.

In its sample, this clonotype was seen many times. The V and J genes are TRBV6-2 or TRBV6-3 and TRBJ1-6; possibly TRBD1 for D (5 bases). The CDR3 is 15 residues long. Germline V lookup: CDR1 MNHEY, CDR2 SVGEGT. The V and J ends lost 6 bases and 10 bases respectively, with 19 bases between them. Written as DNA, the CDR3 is TGTGCCAGCAGGCCGGTATCCAACAGGTACTCACCCCTCCACTTT. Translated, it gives CASRPVSNRYSPLHF.

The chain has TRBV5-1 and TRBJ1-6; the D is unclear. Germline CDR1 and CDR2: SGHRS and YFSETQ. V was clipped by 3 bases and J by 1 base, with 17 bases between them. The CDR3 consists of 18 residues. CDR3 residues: CASSSQYDPGSYNSPLHF. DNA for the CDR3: TGCGCCAGCAGCTCCCAGTACGACCCGGGGTCCTATAATTCACCCCTCCACTTT.

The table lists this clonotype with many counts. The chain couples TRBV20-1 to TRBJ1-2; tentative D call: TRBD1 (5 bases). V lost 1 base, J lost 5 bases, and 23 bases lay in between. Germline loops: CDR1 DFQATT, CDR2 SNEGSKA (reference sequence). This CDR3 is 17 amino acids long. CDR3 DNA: TGCAGTGCTAGAGTCCGGGGGGGTCTGTCTCGGGGATATGGCTACACCTTC. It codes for CSARVRGGLSRGYGYTF.

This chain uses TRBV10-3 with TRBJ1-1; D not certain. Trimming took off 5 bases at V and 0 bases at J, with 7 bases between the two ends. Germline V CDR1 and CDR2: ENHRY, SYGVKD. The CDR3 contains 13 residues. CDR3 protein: CAISTDMNTEAFF. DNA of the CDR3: TGTGCCATCAGTACCGACATGAACACTGAAGCTTTCTTT.

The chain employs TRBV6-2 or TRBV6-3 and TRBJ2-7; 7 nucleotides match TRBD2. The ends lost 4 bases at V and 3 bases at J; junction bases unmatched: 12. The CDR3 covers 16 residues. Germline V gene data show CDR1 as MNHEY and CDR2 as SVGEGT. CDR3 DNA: TGTGCCAGCAGTTTTGTCCACCGGGGGAGGGTCTACGAGCAGTACTTC. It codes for CASSFVHRGRVYEQYF.

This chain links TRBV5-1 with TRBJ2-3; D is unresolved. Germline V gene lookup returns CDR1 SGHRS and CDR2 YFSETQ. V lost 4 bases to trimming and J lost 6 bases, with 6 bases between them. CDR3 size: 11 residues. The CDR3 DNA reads TGCGCCAGCAGCGGTTGGGATACGCAGTATTTT. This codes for CASSGWDTQYF.

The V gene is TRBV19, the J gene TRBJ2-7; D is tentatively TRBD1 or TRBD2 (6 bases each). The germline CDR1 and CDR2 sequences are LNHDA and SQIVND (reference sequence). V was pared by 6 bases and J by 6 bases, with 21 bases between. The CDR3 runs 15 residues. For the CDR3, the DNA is TGTGCCAGTAGCCCTGTGGGGGGCCTCCCCCTCGAGCAGTACTTC. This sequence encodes CASSPVGGLPLEQYF. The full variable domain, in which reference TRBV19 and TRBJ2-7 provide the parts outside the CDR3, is DGGITQSPKYLFRKEGQNVTLSCEQNLNHDAMYWYRQDPGQGLRLIYYSQIVNDFQKGDIAEGYSVSREKKESFPLTVTSAQKNPTAFYLCASSPVGGLPLEQYFGPGTRLTVT.

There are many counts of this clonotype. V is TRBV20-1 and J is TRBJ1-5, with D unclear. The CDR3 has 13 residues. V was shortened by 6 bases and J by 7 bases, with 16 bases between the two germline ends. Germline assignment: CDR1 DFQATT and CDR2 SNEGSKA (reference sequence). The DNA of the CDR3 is TGCAGTGCAAGCGGAACCTCGGAGCAGCCCCAGCATTTT. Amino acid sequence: CSASGTSEQPQHF.

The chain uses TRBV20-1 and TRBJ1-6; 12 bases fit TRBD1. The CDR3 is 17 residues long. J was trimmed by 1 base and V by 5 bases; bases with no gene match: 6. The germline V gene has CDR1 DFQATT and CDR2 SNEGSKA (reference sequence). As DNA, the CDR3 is TGCAGTGCTGCTCCGGGACAGGGGGCATCCTATAATTCACCCCTCCACTTT. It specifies CSAAPGQGASYNSPLHF.

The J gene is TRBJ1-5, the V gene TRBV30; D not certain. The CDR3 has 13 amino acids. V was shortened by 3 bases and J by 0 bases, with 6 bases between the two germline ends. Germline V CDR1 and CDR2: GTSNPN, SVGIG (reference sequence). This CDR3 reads CAWSINSNQPQHF. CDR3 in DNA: TGTGCCTGGAGCATTAATAGCAATCAGCCCCAGCATTTT.

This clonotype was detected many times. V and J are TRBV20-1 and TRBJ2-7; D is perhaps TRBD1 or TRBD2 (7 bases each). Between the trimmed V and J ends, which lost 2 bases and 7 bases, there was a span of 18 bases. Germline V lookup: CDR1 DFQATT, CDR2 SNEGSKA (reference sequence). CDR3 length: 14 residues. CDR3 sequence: CSARMGAGGGEQYF. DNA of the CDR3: TGCAGTGCTAGAATGGGAGCAGGGGGGGGTGAGCAGTACTTC.

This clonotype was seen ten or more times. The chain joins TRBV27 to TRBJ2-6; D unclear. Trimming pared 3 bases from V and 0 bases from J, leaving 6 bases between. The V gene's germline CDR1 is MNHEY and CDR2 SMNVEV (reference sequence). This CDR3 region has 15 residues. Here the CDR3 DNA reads TGTGCCAGCAGTTTCCGGGTCTCTGGGGCCAACGTCCTGACTTTC. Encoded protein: CASSFRVSGANVLTF. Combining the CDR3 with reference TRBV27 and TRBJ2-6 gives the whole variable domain EAQVTQNPRYLITVTGKKLTVTCSQNMNHEYMSWYRQDPGLGLRQIYYSMNVEVTDKGDVPEGYKVSRKEKRNFPLILESPSPNQTSLYFCASSFRVSGANVLTFGAGSRLTVL.

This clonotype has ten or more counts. CDR3 in amino acids: CASSFSPMGSYEQYF. As DNA, the CDR3 is TGTGCCAGCAGCTTCAGTCCAATGGGCTCCTACGAGCAGTACTTC. V is TRBV11-2 and J is TRBJ2-7; D is unresolved. The V end was cut by 3 bases, the J end by 0 bases, with 12 bases between. There are 15 residues in the CDR3. In germline, CDR1 is SGHAT, CDR2 FQNNGV.

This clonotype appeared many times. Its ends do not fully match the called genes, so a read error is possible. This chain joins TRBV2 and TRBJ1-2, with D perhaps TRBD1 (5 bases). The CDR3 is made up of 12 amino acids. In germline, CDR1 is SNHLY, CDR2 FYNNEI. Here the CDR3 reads CASRSESGPIRF. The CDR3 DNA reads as TGTGCCAGCAGGAGTGAGTCGGGGCCAATCAGGTTC.

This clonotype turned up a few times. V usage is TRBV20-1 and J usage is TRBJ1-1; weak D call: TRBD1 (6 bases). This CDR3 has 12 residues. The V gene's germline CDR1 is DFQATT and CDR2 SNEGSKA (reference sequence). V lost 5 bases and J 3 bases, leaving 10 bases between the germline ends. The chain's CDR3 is CSAGRQDTEAFF. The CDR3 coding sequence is TGCAGTGCTGGAAGACAGGACACTGAAGCTTTCTTT.

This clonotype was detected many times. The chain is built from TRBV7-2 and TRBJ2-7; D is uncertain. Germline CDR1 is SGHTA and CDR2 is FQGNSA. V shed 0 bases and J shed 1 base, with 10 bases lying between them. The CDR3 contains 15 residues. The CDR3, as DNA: TGTGCCAGCAGCTTAGCGCGGTACGCGTCCTACGAGCAGTACTTC. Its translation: CASSLARYASYEQYF.

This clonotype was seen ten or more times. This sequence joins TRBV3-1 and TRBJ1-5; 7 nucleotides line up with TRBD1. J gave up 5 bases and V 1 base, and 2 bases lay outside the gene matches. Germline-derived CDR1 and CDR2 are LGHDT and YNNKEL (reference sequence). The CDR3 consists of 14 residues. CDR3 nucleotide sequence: TGTGCCAGCAGCCAAGGACAGGGTTATCAGCCCCAGCATTTT. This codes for CASSQGQGYQPQHF.

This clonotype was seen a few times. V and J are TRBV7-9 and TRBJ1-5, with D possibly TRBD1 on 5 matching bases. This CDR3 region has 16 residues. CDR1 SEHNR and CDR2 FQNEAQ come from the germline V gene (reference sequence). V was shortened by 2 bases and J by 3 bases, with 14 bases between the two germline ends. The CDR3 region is CASSLTDKSPNQPQHF. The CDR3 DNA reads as TGTGCCAGCAGCTTAACGGACAAGAGCCCCAATCAGCCCCAGCATTTT.

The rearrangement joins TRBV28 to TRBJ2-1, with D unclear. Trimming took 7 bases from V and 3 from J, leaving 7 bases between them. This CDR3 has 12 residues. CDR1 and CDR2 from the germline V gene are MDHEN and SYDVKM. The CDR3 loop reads CASTPGYNEQFF. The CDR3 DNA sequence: TGTGCCAGCACCCCGGGCTACAATGAGCAGTTCTTC.

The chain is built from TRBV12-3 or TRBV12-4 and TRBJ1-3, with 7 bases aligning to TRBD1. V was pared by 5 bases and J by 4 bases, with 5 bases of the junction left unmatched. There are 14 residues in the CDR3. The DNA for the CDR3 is TGTGCCAGCAGTCCGGCGACAGGGGGAAACACCATATATTTT. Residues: CASSPATGGNTIYF.

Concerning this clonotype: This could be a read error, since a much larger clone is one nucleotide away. The CDR3 spells CSATDRYQETRYF. Written as DNA, the CDR3 is TGCAGTGCTACGGACAGGTACCAAGAGACCCGGTACTTC. The V and J genes are TRBV20-1 and TRBJ2-5, with 7 bases that match TRBD1. CDR1 is DFQATT, CDR2 SNEGSKA, per germline (reference sequence). The CDR3 spans 13 residues.

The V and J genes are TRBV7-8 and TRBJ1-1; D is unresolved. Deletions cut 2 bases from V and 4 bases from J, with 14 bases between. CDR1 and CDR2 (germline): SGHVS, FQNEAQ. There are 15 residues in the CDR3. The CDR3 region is CASSLFGPECTEAFF. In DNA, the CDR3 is TGTGCCAGCAGCTTATTTGGGCCCGAATGCACTGAAGCTTTCTTT.

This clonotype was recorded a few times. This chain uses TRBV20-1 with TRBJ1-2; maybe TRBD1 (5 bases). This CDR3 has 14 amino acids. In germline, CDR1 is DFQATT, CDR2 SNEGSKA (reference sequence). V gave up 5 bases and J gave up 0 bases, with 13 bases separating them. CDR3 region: CSASPDSSNYGYTF. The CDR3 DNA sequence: TGCAGTGCTTCCCCCGACAGCTCTAACTATGGCTACACCTTC.

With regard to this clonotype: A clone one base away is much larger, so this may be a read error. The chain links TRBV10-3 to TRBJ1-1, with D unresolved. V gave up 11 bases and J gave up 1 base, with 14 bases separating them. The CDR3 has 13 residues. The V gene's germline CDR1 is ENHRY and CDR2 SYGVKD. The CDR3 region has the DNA TGTGCCCTCCGAGCCACGGGGAACACTGAAGCTTTCTTT. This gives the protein CALRATGNTEAFF.